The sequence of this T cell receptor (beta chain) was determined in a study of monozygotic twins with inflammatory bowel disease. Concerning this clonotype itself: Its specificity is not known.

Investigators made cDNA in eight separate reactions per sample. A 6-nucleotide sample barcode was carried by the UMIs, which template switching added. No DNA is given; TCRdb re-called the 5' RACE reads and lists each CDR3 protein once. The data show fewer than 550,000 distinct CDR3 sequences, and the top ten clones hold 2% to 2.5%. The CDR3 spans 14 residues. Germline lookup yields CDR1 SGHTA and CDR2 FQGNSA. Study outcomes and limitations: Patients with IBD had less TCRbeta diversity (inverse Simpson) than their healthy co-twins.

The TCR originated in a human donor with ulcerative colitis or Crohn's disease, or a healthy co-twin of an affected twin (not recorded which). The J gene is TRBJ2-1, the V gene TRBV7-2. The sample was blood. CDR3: CASSLGRRNNEQFF.